The next 3 T cell receptor beta chains were all read from a single sample in a study of T cells in Graves' hyperthyroidism and ophthalmopathy. Template material for amplifying TCR beta CDR3 regions consisted of RNA transcripts. A first-round RT-PCR of the TCR CDR3 used the HTBI primer set. MiXCR, run by TCRdb on the multiplex PCR reads, gives a single entry per CDR3 protein. The sample has about 640,000 distinct CDR3 sequences, 13% to 15% seen once. Sequenced sample: blood. All receptors derive from a woman in her 50s with Graves' ophthalmopathy.

This clonotype was seen ten or more times. The V gene is TRBV28, the J gene TRBJ2-7; the match to TRBD2 covers 8 bases. Unmatched junction bases numbered 4, after V lost 6 bases and J lost 3 bases. Germline assignment: CDR1 MDHEN and CDR2 SYDVKM. The CDR3 sequence is 13 residues long. Here the CDR3 reads CASRGLVSYEQYF. In DNA, the CDR3 is TGTGCCAGCAGGGGACTAGTAAGCTACGAGCAGTACTTC.

At least ten counts were recorded for this clonotype. CDR3 sequence: CATSKGTEIYGYTF. CDR3 coding DNA: TGTGCCACAAGCAAGGGGACAGAAATATATGGCTACACCTTC. The genes are TRBV24-1 and TRBJ1-2; TRBD1 agrees at 7 bases. The CDR3 loop spans 14 amino acids. Germline CDR1 reads KGHDR; CDR2 reads SFDVKD. V trimming: 10 bases; J trimming: 5 bases; junction bases outside the gene matches: 12.

This clonotype has more than one count but fewer than ten. The gene calls are TRBV6-1 and TRBJ2-5, with 10 bases that match TRBD2. Germline V CDR1 and CDR2: MNHNS, SASEGT. The CDR3 consists of 19 residues. V lost 6 bases, J lost 4 bases, and 20 bases stayed unmatched. CDR3 sequence (DNA): TGTGCCAGCAGAGCAGAGAGGGGCAGCGGGAGGGGTCCGGGAGAGACCCAGTACTTC. Residues: CASRAERGSGRGPGETQYF.